This entry is about one TCR beta chain. The CDR3 loop spans 14 amino acids. Germline values: CDR1 GTSNPN, CDR2 SVGIG (reference sequence). V was trimmed by 0 bases and J by 2 bases, leaving 7 bases between them. This entry comes from a study of blood T cell repertoires in COVID-19. Study as a whole: The study drew acute and convalescent COVID-19 samples from the United States, Italy and Spain.

Assay used: immunoSEQ multiplex PCR; TCRdb lists only in-frame clones, some missing. This table has under 150,000 clones, roughly 85% appearing once. The chain has TRBV30 and TRBJ2-2; D is possibly TRBD2 (5 bases). The origin of this receptor is a woman between 50 and 59 years old who had recovered from COVID-19. The source material was PBMCs or T cells enriched from blood (not recorded which). In DNA, the CDR3 is TGTGCCTGGAGTGTACTAGGAAACACCGGGGAGCTGTTTTTT. Translated: CAWSVLGNTGELFF.